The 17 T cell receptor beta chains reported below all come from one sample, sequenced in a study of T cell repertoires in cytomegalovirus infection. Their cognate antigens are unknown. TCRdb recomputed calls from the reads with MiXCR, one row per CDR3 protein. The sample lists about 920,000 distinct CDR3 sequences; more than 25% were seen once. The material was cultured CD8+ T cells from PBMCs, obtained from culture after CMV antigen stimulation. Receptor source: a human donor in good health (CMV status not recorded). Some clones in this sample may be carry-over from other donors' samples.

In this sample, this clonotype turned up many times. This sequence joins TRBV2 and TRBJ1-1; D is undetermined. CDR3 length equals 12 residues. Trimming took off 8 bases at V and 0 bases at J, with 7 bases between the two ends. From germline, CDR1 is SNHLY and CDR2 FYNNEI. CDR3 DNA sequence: TGTGCCAGCGGACGGCTGAACACTGAAGCTTTCTTT. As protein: CASGRLNTEAFF.

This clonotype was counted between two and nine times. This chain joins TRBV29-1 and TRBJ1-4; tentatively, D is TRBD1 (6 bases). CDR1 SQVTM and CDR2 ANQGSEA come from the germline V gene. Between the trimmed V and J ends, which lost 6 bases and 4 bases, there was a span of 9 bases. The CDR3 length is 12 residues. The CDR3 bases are TGCAGCGTGACAGGATTTAATGAAAAACTGTTTTTT. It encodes CSVTGFNEKLFF. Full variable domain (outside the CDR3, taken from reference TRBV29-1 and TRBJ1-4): SAVISQKPSRDICQRGTSLTIQCQVDSQVTMMFWYRQQPGQSLTLIATANQGSEATYESGFVIDKFPISRPNLTFSTLTVSNMSPEDSSIYLCSVTGFNEKLFFGSGTQLSVL.

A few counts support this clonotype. CDR3 sequence reads: CASSSVTGFGDNEQFF. The DNA for the CDR3 is TGTGCCAGCAGCTCCGTTACAGGCTTCGGAGACAATGAGCAGTTCTTC. This chain uses TRBV7-6 with TRBJ2-1; weak D call: TRBD1 (5 bases). In germline, CDR1 is SGHVS, CDR2 FNYEAQ. The CDR3 length is 16 residues. Trimming removed 4 bases from V and 5 bases from J, with 18 bases in between. Looking up the rest from reference TRBV7-6 and TRBJ2-1 gives the full variable domain: GAGVSQSPRYKVTKRGQDVALRCDPISGHVSLYWYRQALGQGPEFLTYFNYEAQQDKSGLPNDRFSAERPEGSISTLTIQRTEQRDSAMYRCASSSVTGFGDNEQFFGPGTRLTVL.

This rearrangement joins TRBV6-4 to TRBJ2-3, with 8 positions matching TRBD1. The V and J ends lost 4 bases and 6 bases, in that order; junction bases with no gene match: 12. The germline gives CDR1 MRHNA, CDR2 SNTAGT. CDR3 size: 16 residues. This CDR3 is CASSGRGQGLGDTQYF. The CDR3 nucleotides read TGTGCCAGCAGTGGGAGAGGACAGGGTCTAGGGGATACGCAGTATTTT.

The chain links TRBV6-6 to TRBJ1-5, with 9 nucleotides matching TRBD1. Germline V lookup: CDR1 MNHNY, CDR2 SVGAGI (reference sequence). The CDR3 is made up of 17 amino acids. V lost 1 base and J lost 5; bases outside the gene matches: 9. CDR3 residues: CASSYLRTGDGDQPQHF. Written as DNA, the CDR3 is TGTGCCAGCAGTTACTTGAGGACAGGGGATGGGGATCAGCCCCAGCATTTT.

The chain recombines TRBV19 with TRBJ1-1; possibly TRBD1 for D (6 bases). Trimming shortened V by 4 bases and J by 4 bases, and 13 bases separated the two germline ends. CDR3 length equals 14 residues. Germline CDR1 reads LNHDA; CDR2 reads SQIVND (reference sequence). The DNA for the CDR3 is TGTGCCAGTAGTACCACAGGGATGGGCACTGAAGCTTTCTTT. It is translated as CASSTTGMGTEAFF.

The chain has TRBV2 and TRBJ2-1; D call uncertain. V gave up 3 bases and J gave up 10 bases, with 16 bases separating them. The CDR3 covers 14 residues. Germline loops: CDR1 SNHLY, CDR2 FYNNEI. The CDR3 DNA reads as TGTGCCAGCAGTGAGTGGGGTCAACCGCAGGAGCAGTTCTTC. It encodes CASSEWGQPQEQFF.

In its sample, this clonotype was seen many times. CDR3: CASSHSYTGELFF. In DNA, the CDR3 is TGTGCCAGCAGTCACAGCTACACCGGGGAGCTGTTTTTT. The chain couples TRBV7-2 to TRBJ2-2; D is undetermined. Trimming left V 6 bases short and J 3 bases short, with 8 bases between. The CDR3 contains 13 residues. In germline, CDR1 is SGHTA, CDR2 FQGNSA.

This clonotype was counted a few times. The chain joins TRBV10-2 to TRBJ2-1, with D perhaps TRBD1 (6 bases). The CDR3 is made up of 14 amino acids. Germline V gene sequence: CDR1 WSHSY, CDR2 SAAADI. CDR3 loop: CATTGLSSYNEQFF. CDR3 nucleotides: TGCGCTACCACAGGGCTCAGCTCCTACAATGAGCAGTTCTTC.

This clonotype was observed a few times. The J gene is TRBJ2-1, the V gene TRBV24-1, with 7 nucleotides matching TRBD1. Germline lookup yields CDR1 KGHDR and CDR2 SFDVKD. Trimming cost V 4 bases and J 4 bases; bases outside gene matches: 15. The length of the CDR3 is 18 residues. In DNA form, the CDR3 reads TGTGCCACCAGTGACGGACAGGCCCAATCCCCTTATTACAATGAGCAGTTCTTC. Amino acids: CATSDGQAQSPYYNEQFF.

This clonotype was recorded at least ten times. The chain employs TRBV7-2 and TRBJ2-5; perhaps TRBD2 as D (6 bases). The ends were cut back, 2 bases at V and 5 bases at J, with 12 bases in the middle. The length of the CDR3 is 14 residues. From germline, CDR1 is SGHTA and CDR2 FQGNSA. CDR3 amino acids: CASSLWRDRETQYF. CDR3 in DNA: TGTGCCAGCAGCTTATGGAGGGACCGGGAGACCCAGTACTTC.

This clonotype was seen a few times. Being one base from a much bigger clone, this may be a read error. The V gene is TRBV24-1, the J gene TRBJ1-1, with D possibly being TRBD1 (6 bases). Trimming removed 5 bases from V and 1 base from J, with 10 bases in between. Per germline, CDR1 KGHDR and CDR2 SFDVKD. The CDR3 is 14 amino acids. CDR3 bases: TGTGCCACCAGTGCCCCGGACAGGAACACTGAAGCTTTCTTT. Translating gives CATSAPDRNTEAFF.

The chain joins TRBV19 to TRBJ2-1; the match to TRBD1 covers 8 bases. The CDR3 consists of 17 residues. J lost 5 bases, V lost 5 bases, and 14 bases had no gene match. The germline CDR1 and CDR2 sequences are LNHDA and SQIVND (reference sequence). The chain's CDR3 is CASSFPGTGIVDNEQFF. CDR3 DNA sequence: TGTGCCAGTAGTTTTCCTGGGACAGGTATCGTCGACAATGAGCAGTTCTTC.

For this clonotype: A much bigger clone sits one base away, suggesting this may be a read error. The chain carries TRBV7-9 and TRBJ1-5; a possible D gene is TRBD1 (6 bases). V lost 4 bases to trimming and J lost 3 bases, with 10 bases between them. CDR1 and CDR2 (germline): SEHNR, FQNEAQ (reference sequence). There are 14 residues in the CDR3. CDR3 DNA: TGTGCCAGCAGCTCGGACAGCCTCAATCAGCCCCAGCATTTT. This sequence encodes CASSSDSLNQPQHF.

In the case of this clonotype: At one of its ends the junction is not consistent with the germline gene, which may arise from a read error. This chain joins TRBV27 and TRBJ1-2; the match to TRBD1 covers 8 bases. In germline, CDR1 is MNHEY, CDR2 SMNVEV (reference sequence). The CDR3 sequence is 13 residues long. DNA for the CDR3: TGTGCCACCAGTGCCAGGGGGCGCGGTGGCTACACCTTC. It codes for CATSARGRGGYTF.

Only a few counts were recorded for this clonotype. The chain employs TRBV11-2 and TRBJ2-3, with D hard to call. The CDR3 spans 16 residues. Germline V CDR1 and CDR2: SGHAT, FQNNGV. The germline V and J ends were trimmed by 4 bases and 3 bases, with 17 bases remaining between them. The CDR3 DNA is TGTGCCAGCAGCTCCAATGCAGGATTCGAGACAGATACGCAGTATTTT. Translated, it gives CASSSNAGFETDTQYF.

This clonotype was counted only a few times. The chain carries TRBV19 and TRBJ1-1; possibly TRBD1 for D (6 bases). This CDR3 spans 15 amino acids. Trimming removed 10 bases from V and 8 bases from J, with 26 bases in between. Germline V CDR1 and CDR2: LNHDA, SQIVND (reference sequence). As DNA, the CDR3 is TGTGCCACTAAGGAAATCGGTCCGGGGGCTGGGGAAGCTTTCTTT. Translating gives CATKEIGPGAGEAFF.